Listed below are T cell receptor beta chains from one sample, sequenced in a study of T cell clones after liver transplantation. Sequencing was performed with immunoSEQ multiplex PCR; in TCRdb, only in-frame clones are kept and a portion is missing. Of 55,000 to 80,000 clones listed, more than 75% were seen once; the top ten hold roughly 2.7%. Material: CD4+ T cells from blood, obtained before liver transplant. These receptors originate from a human donor who received a liver transplant. Both conserved end residues are part of each CDR3. Each record gives: CDR3 protein, CDR3 DNA, J gene, V gene, clone size, D gene. The D gene is left open where the match is weak. Some rows have no size entry. The others give once, few or many, or a class for an expanded clone.

CASSESMATSLDTQYF | TGCGCCAGCAGTGAGTCGATGGCGACTAGCTTGGATACGCAGTATTTT | TRBJ2-3 | TRBV10-1 | NA | TRBD2
CASSSGTRNTGELFF | TGTGCCAGCAGCTCCGGGACTCGAAACACCGGGGAGCTGTTTTTT | TRBJ2-2 | TRBV7-7 | NA | NA
CASSLGAYNSPLHF | TGTGCCAGCAGCTTAGGGGCTTATAATTCACCCCTCCACTTT | TRBJ1-6 | TRBV7-2 | once | NA
CASSVALGGTDTQYF | TGTGCCAGCAGCGTAGCTCTTGGCGGCACAGATACGCAGTATTTT | TRBJ2-3 | TRBV9 | NA | NA
CASSLTGLGETQYF | TGTGCCAGCAGCTTGACGGGACTAGGGGAGACCCAGTACTTC | TRBJ2-5 | TRBV7-9 | NA | TRBD2
CASSVLAGAYNEQFF | TGCGCCAGCAGCGTATTGGCCGGGGCTTACAATGAGCAGTTCTTC | TRBJ2-1 | TRBV4-1 | NA | NA
CASSIGSGYEQYF | TGTGCCAGTAGTATAGGGTCGGGGTACGAGCAGTACTTC | TRBJ2-7 | TRBV19 | NA | NA
CASSVASLGDYNEQFF | TGTGCCAGCAGCGTAGCTTCCCTGGGGGACTACAATGAGCAGTTCTTC | TRBJ2-1 | TRBV9 | NA | NA
CASSRGTSGRATGELFF | TGTGCCAGCAGCCGAGGGACTAGCGGGAGGGCCACCGGGGAGCTGTTTTTT | TRBJ2-2 | TRBV4-2 | NA | TRBD2
CASRQGAGNQPQHF | TGTGCCAGTAGGCAGGGGGCCGGCAATCAGCCCCAGCATTTT | TRBJ1-5 | TRBV19 | NA | TRBD1
CASSLAGMLEETQYF | TGCGCCAGCAGCTTGGCCGGGATGCTGGAAGAGACCCAGTACTTC | TRBJ2-5 | TRBV5-1 | NA | NA
CASRDRVGQPQHF | TGTGCCAGCAGAGACAGGGTCGGTCAGCCCCAGCATTTT | TRBJ1-5 | TRBV25-1 | NA | TRBD1
CASSFGQGTMLETQYF | TGTGCCAGCAGCTTCGGACAGGGGACGATGTTAGAGACCCAGTACTTC | TRBJ2-5 | TRBV11-3 | once | TRBD1
CASSGGFYGYTF | TGTGCCAGCAGTGGAGGATTCTATGGCTACACCTTC | TRBJ1-2 | TRBV28 | NA | NA
CASRGQGDTEAFF | TGTGCCAGCAGGGGACAGGGGGACACTGAAGCTTTCTTT | TRBJ1-1 | TRBV6-4 | NA | TRBD1
CASSLISNLRDNEQFF | TGCGCCAGCAGCCTCATCAGCAACCTTCGGGACAATGAGCAGTTCTTC | TRBJ2-1 | TRBV5-1 | NA | NA
CASSFRDRPNNEQFF | TGTGCCAGCAGTTTCCGGGACAGGCCTAACAATGAGCAGTTCTTC | TRBJ2-1 | TRBV27 | NA | TRBD1
CASSLANYGYTF | TGTGCCAGCAGTTTAGCCAATTATGGCTACACCTTC | TRBJ1-2 | TRBV28 | NA | NA
CASSEDKGHLTDTQYF | TGTGCCAGCAGTGAAGATAAGGGACACCTCACAGATACGCAGTATTTT | TRBJ2-3 | TRBV6-1 | NA | NA
CASRLTGGAGGYTF | TGTGCCAGCAGGTTGACAGGGGGCGCCGGCGGCTACACCTTC | TRBJ1-2 | TRBV6-1 | NA | TRBD1
CSVAGQMNTEAFF | TGCAGCGTAGCGGGACAGATGAACACTGAAGCTTTCTTT | TRBJ1-1 | TRBV29-1 | NA | TRBD1
CAISTYSNQPQHF | TGTGCCATCAGCACCTATAGCAATCAGCCCCAGCATTTT | TRBJ1-5 | TRBV10-3 | NA | NA
CASSLWRGENGYTF | TGTGCCAGCAGCTTGTGGAGGGGCGAGAATGGCTACACCTTC | TRBJ1-2 | TRBV5-6 | NA | NA
CASSPGFLGTEAFF | TGTGCCAGCAGCCCAGGATTCTTGGGCACTGAAGCTTTCTTT | TRBJ1-1 | TRBV5-5 | NA | NA
CASRGQNQETQYF | TGTGCCAGCAGAGGACAGAACCAAGAGACCCAGTACTTC | TRBJ2-5 | TRBV6-5 | NA | NA
CASNSGQGDQPQHF | TGTGCCAGCAACTCGGGACAGGGAGATCAGCCCCAGCATTTT | TRBJ1-5 | TRBV28 | NA | TRBD1
CASSISDSNYGYTF | TGTGCCAGTAGTATATCTGACAGTAACTATGGCTACACCTTC | TRBJ1-2 | TRBV19 | once | NA
CASRQTGLTDTQYF | TGTGCCAGCAGGCAGACAGGGCTAACAGATACGCAGTATTTT | TRBJ2-3 | TRBV6-5 | NA | TRBD1
CASSLTSGSVGIQYF | TGTGCCAGCAGCTTAACTAGCGGGAGTGTCGGCATTCAGTACTTC | TRBJ2-4 | TRBV7-3 | NA | TRBD2